The present entry profiles one TCR beta chain with its context. Its target is not known. Profiling relied on immunoSEQ multiplex PCR, and the TCRdb table lists in-frame clones only, not all of them. Here the sample spans 41,000 or so clones, approximately 77% being singletons. The ends lost 5 bases at V and 5 bases at J; junction bases unmatched: 9. The CDR3 runs to 16 residues. Per germline, CDR1 KGHSH and CDR2 LQKENI. The sample belongs to a study of CD4 T cells in relation to SARS-CoV-2 and coronaviruses. This clonotype was sampled from an adult with COVID-19. The gene calls are TRBV18 and TRBJ1-6; 7 nucleotides align to TRBD1. Sample: naive CD4+ T cells from PBMCs, cultured in vitro. The sample's subset: naive CD4+ T cells isolated by negative enrichment. The CDR3, as DNA: TGTGCCAGCTCAGAACGGACAGGCGGAAATAATTCACCCCTCCACTTT. This sequence encodes CASSERTGGNNSPLHF.